The 32 T cell receptor beta chains below all came from one sample that was sequenced in a study of T cell clonotyping in hematopoietic cell transplantation. Here immunoSEQ multiplex PCR was the method, and the copy in TCRdb shows in-frame clones only, minus some. Of roughly 10,000 clones in the sample, around 90% were seen once. Sequencing used PBMCs, obtained 180 days after allogeneic stem cell transplant. The origin of the receptors is a male patient aged 60 to 75 who had an allogeneic stem cell transplant from an unrelated donor, so the T cells may come from the graft donor. Some clones in this sample may be carry-over from other donors' samples.

The rearrangement uses TRBV9 and TRBJ2-7; D gene uncertain. V gave up 0 bases and J gave up 2 bases, with 6 bases separating them. This CDR3 has 13 amino acids. Looked up from germline, CDR1 is SGDLS and CDR2 is YYNGEE. CDR3 bases: TGTGCCAGCAGCGTAGGGGAAACCTACGAGCAGTACTTC. Encoded protein: CASSVGETYEQYF.

This clone was counted only a few times. The genes are TRBV7-9 and TRBJ1-2, with 11 bases that match TRBD1. The germline V gene encodes CDR1 SEHNR and CDR2 FQNEAQ (reference sequence). With V trimmed by 5 bases and J by 1 base, 12 bases remained unmatched. The CDR3 totals 18 residues. CDR3: CASSRTGQGASFNYGYTF. In nucleotides, the CDR3 is TGTGCCAGCAGCCGAACCGGACAGGGGGCGTCCTTTAACTATGGCTACACCTTC.

CDR3 protein: CARGVNTEAFF. CDR3 nucleotides: TGTGCCAGGGGGGTGAACACTGAAGCTTTCTTT. The rearrangement links TRBV2 to TRBJ1-1, with a possible D match to TRBD1 (5 bases). The CDR3 is made up of 11 amino acids. The germline V gene has CDR1 SNHLY and CDR2 FYNNEI. Trimming stripped 9 bases from V and 0 bases from J, with 5 bases between. Looking up the rest from reference TRBV2 and TRBJ1-1 gives the full variable domain: EPEVTQTPSHQVTQMGQEVILRCVPISNHLYFYWYRQILGQKVEFLVSFYNNEISEKSEIFDDQFSVERPDGSNFTLKIRSTKLEDSAMYFCARGVNTEAFFGQGTRLTVV.

CDR3 residues: CASSQGQGAYEQYF. The CDR3 DNA reads TGCGCCAGCAGCCAGGGACAGGGGGCTTATGAGCAGTACTTC. The rearrangement links TRBV4-1 to TRBJ2-7, with TRBD1 identical over 12 bases. Looked up from germline, CDR1 is MGHRA and CDR2 is YSYEKL. J was trimmed by 7 bases and V by 3 bases; bases with no gene match: 4. This CDR3 has 14 residues.

The chain links TRBV5-4 to TRBJ2-3; 8 bases line up with TRBD2. The trim removed 3 bases at V and 2 bases at J, leaving 11 bases unmatched. The germline V gene has CDR1 SGHNT and CDR2 YYREEE (reference sequence). The CDR3 length is 17 residues. Written as DNA, the CDR3 is TGTGCCAGCAGCTCTCTTAGAGGCGGGGGGAACACAGATACGCAGTATTTT. It codes for CASSSLRGGGNTDTQYF.

The rearrangement links TRBV28 to TRBJ1-1, with D tentatively TRBD1 (6 bases). V lost 6 bases, J lost 7 bases, and 21 bases lay in between. The germline V gene encodes CDR1 MDHEN and CDR2 SYDVKM. The CDR3 is 15 residues long. In DNA, the CDR3 is TGTGCCAGCAGGAGGGCGGGGGCGATGGAGAATGAAGCTTTCTTT. It codes for CASRRAGAMENEAFF.

The chain links TRBV5-8 to TRBJ1-2, with a possible D match to TRBD1 (5 bases). The germline V gene encodes CDR1 SGHTS and CDR2 YDEGEE. Trimming removed 4 bases at V and 8 bases at J, with 18 bases between. This CDR3 contains 14 residues. CDR3 sequence reads: CASSRQSFVSGYTF. CDR3 DNA sequence: TGTGCCAGCAGCCGACAGAGCTTTGTGTCCGGCTACACCTTC. Full variable domain (rest looked up from reference TRBV5-8 and TRBJ1-2): EAGVTQSPTHLIKTRGQQATLRCSPISGHTSVYWYQQALGLGLQFLLWYDEGEERNRGNFPPRFSGRQFPNYSSELNVNALELEDSALYLCASSRQSFVSGYTFGSGTRLTVV.

CDR3 sequence (DNA): TGTGCCAGCAGCAGCCGCCTAGGGGGCGGAGGTGAAAAACTGTTTTTT. Translating it yields CASSSRLGGGGEKLFF. The chain combines TRBV5-6 with TRBJ1-4; 7 bases are shared with TRBD1. Germline CDR1 SGHDT, CDR2 YYEEEE. The trim removed 4 bases at V and 7 bases at J, leaving 13 bases unmatched. CDR3 length: 16 amino acids.

Here the CDR3 reads CASRKESRARRSLVAEAFF. The CDR3, as DNA: TGTGCCAGCAGGAAAGAGAGCCGGGCTAGGAGGTCCCTGGTGGCAGAAGCTTTCTTT. The rearrangement uses TRBV27 and TRBJ1-1; D is uncertain. The ends were cut back, 6 bases at V and 8 bases at J, with 34 bases in the middle. The CDR3 is 19 amino acids. The germline CDR1 and CDR2 sequences are MNHEY and SMNVEV (reference sequence).

The chain joins TRBV19 to TRBJ2-5; tentatively, D is TRBD1 (6 bases). The CDR3 is made up of 14 amino acids. Trimming stripped 3 bases from V and 1 base from J, with 9 bases between. Germline V lookup: CDR1 LNHDA, CDR2 SQIVND (reference sequence). The CDR3 loop reads CASSIQGPQETQYF. DNA of the CDR3: TGTGCCAGTAGTATTCAGGGGCCCCAAGAGACCCAGTACTTC.

V and J are TRBV4-3 and TRBJ2-5; D gene unclear. The CDR3 consists of 13 residues. V lost 2 bases and J lost 5, with 9 bases in between. Germline V gene sequence: CDR1 LGHNA, CDR2 YSLEER. CDR3 in amino acids: CASSQNLWETQYF. DNA for the CDR3: TGCGCCAGCAGCCAAAACCTTTGGGAGACCCAGTACTTC.

This chain connects TRBV9 to TRBJ1-6, with unresolved D. The CDR3 spans 17 residues. The V and J ends lost 3 bases and 6 bases respectively, with 19 bases between them. The germline V gene has CDR1 SGDLS and CDR2 YYNGEE. The CDR3 bases are TGTGCCAGCAGCGCCTCTTCCTACGGTGCTCCTAATTCACCCCTCCACTTT. This translates into CASSASSYGAPNSPLHF.

This chain uses TRBV9 with TRBJ2-5; D possibly corresponds to TRBD2 (6 bases). The CDR3 length is 15 residues. Germline assignment: CDR1 SGDLS and CDR2 YYNGEE. V was shortened by 0 bases and J by 2 bases, with 11 bases between the two germline ends. The CDR3 sequence: CASSVEWGVQETQYF. Here the CDR3 DNA reads TGTGCCAGCAGCGTAGAGTGGGGGGTTCAAGAGACCCAGTACTTC.

The CDR3 loop reads CASSPPGASYEQYF. The CDR3 region has the DNA TGTGCCAGCAGCCCCCCAGGGGCGTCCTACGAGCAGTACTTC. The rearrangement links TRBV7-9 to TRBJ2-7; tentative D call: TRBD1 (6 bases). Germline-derived CDR1 and CDR2 are SEHNR and FQNEAQ (reference sequence). The CDR3 totals 14 residues. Deletions cut 5 bases from V and 1 base from J, with 12 bases between.

This sequence joins TRBV7-9 and TRBJ1-1, with TRBD1 matching over 7 bases. The germline V gene has CDR1 SEHNR and CDR2 FQNEAQ (reference sequence). This CDR3 is built from 13 residues. The V segment lost 8 bases and the J segment 0 bases; nucleotides outside the gene matches: 3. CDR3 nucleotides: TGTGCCAGCGAGACAGGGATGAACACTGAAGCTTTCTTT. It translates to CASETGMNTEAFF.

A few counts support this clone. The V call is TRBV7-9, the J call TRBJ2-2; TRBD1 is a possible D gene (5 bases). V lost 5 bases, J lost 7 bases, and 11 bases lay in between. Germline assignment: CDR1 SEHNR and CDR2 FQNEAQ (reference sequence). This CDR3 comprises 13 residues. The CDR3 protein is CASSPRTSGELFF. In nucleotides, the CDR3 is TGTGCCAGCAGCCCAAGGACAAGCGGGGAGCTGTTTTTT.

This chain uses TRBV5-1 with TRBJ2-3, with 14 nucleotides matching TRBD2. This CDR3 comprises 15 residues. Germline trimming cut 10 bases from V and 5 bases from J; bases unmatched to any gene: 9. Germline V gene sequence: CDR1 SGHRS, CDR2 YFSETQ. The CDR3, as DNA: TGCGCCTCACAGACTAGCGGGGGGGCCGTAGATACGCAGTATTTT. Translating gives CASQTSGGAVDTQYF.

This rearrangement joins TRBV6-1 to TRBJ2-7; D gene unclear. Germline values: CDR1 MNHNS, CDR2 SASEGT. The CDR3 extends over 14 amino acids. The V end was cut by 7 bases, the J end by 1 base, with 14 bases between. The CDR3 here is CASTPNGLSYEQYF. CDR3 coding DNA: TGTGCCAGCACCCCCAATGGGCTTTCCTACGAGCAGTACTTC.

The chain couples TRBV7-9 to TRBJ2-5; a possible D gene is TRBD2 (5 bases). Germline loops: CDR1 SEHNR, CDR2 FQNEAQ (reference sequence). The V end lost 8 bases, the J end lost 2 bases, and 24 bases lay between the germline ends. This CDR3 is 17 amino acids long. The CDR3, as DNA: TGTGCCAGCGAGCCGGGAAAGACGAATAGACGGCAAGAGACCCAGTACTTC. As protein: CASEPGKTNRRQETQYF. The entire variable domain, with the rest obtained from reference TRBV7-9 and TRBJ2-5, is as follows: DTGVSQNPRHKITKRGQNVTFRCDPISEHNRLYWYRQTLGQGPEFLTYFQNEAQLEKSRLLSDRFSAERPKGSFSTLEIQRTEQGDSAMYLCASEPGKTNRRQETQYFGPGTRLLVL.

This chain uses TRBV4-1 with TRBJ2-7; TRBD2 is a possible D gene (5 bases). Between the trimmed V and J ends, which lost 0 bases and 5 bases, there was a span of 11 bases. CDR1 is MGHRA, CDR2 YSYEKL, per germline. The length of the CDR3 is 14 residues. The chain's CDR3 is CASSQDDHSDEQYF. Written as DNA, the CDR3 is TGCGCCAGCAGCCAAGATGACCATAGCGACGAGCAGTACTTC.

V usage is TRBV5-6 and J usage is TRBJ2-2, with 7 bases that match TRBD1. The CDR3 extends over 16 amino acids. Germline V lookup: CDR1 SGHDT, CDR2 YYEEEE. The junction had 7 bases not matched to a gene; V was cut back by 4 bases and J by 1 base. The CDR3 DNA reads TGTGCCAGCAGCCGGCCGGGACAGATGAACACCGGGGAGCTGTTTTTT. Encoded protein: CASSRPGQMNTGELFF.

Comments on this clone: Because the CDR3's place on the DNA is in doubt, the DNA is left out and the CDR3 is given as listed by TCRdb. This chain links TRBV6-6 with TRBJ2-5; the D call in the table, TRBD2, was not verified against the DNA. The germline V gene has CDR1 MNHNY and CDR2 SVGAGI (reference sequence). The CDR3 is 15 amino acids long, termini counted. CDR3: CASSSSGGPQETQYF.

The V and J genes are TRBV6-4 and TRBJ1-1; TRBD1 might be the D (6 bases). This CDR3 is built from 12 residues. Trimming took 2 bases from V and 11 from J, leaving 12 bases between them. Germline V CDR1 and CDR2: MRHNA, SNTAGT. The CDR3, as DNA: TGTGCCAGCAGTGACGGCGGGGGGGCTGCTTTCTTT. Translated: CASSDGGGAAFF.

This clone was picked up one time. The chain couples TRBV27 to TRBJ1-5; 9 bases match TRBD1. Looked up from germline, CDR1 is MNHEY and CDR2 is SMNVEV (reference sequence). The CDR3 totals 15 residues. V shed 6 bases and J 0 bases; nucleotides not matched to a gene: 3. The CDR3 is CASRGTGNSNQPQHF. The CDR3, as DNA: TGTGCCAGCAGGGGGACAGGGAATAGCAATCAGCCCCAGCATTTT.

The chain is built from TRBV6-1 and TRBJ2-7; perhaps TRBD1 as D (5 bases). Germline V CDR1 and CDR2: MNHNS, SASEGT. V was pared by 6 bases and J by 4 bases, with 13 bases between. This CDR3 spans 13 amino acids. The CDR3 spells CASRGHTLYEQYF. As DNA, the CDR3 is TGTGCCAGCAGGGGGCACACTTTATACGAGCAGTACTTC.

This chain joins TRBV5-6 and TRBJ2-7; 8 nucleotides align to TRBD1. CDR3 length: 13 amino acids. Losses at the gene ends were 3 bases for V and 1 base for J; bases not matched to a gene: 0. CDR1 is SGHDT and CDR2 is YYEEEE in the germline V gene. For the CDR3, the DNA is TGTGCCAGCAGCTGGGACAGGTCCTACGAGCAGTACTTC. This translates into CASSWDRSYEQYF.

A single count supports this clone. The chain recombines TRBV19 with TRBJ1-3, with a tentative D call TRBD1 (6 bases). With 10 bases removed from V and 3 bases from J, the gap between germline ends came to 13 bases. This CDR3 has 13 residues. Germline V gives CDR1 LNHDA, CDR2 SQIVND (reference sequence). The CDR3 loop reads CATTGQFGNTIYF. The DNA for the CDR3 is TGTGCCACCACAGGGCAGTTTGGAAACACCATATATTTT.

The chain recombines TRBV9 with TRBJ2-7; 10 nucleotides match TRBD2. This CDR3 has 16 amino acids. The germline gives CDR1 SGDLS, CDR2 YYNGEE. V was pared by 3 bases and J by 3 bases, with 9 bases of the junction left unmatched. The CDR3 coding sequence is TGTGCCAGCAGCGCCAACGTAGCGGGGGGCCTCTACGAGCAGTACTTC. It encodes CASSANVAGGLYEQYF. Complete variable domain (other parts from reference TRBV9 and TRBJ2-7): DSGVTQTPKHLITATGQRVTLRCSPRSGDLSVYWYQQSLDQGLQFLIQYYNGEERAKGNILERFSAQQFPDLHSELNLSSLELGDSALYFCASSANVAGGLYEQYFGPGTRLTVT.

A few counts support this clone. The CDR3 is CASSWEGSNEQFF. The CDR3 DNA is TGTGCCAGCAGCTGGGAGGGGAGCAATGAGCAGTTCTTC. The V and J genes are TRBV5-6 and TRBJ2-1; 7 bases map to TRBD2. V was pared by 3 bases and J by 6 bases, with 3 bases of the junction left unmatched. The CDR3 consists of 13 residues. Germline V CDR1 and CDR2: SGHDT, YYEEEE.

V and J are TRBV6-4 and TRBJ1-6, with D possibly matching TRBD1 (6 bases). Germline loops: CDR1 MRHNA, CDR2 SNTAGT. Trimming shortened V by 3 bases and J by 10 bases, and 16 bases separated the two germline ends. The CDR3 is made up of 15 amino acids. The CDR3 region has the DNA TGTGCCAGCAGTGAGCAACAGGGCGGGGGATCACCCCTCCACTTT. Amino acid sequence: CASSEQQGGGSPLHF.

The chain recombines TRBV7-2 with TRBJ1-5, with 8 bases matching TRBD1. The germline V gene has CDR1 SGHTA and CDR2 FQGNSA. The CDR3 sequence is 15 residues long. Germline trimming cut 0 bases from V and 8 bases from J; bases unmatched to any gene: 6. CDR3: CASSLAGTGGKPQHF. In DNA, the CDR3 is TGTGCCAGCAGCTTAGCGGGGACAGGAGGGAAGCCCCAGCATTTT.

This clone has a single count. This chain connects TRBV5-6 to TRBJ1-6; the match to TRBD1 covers 7 bases. V gave up 5 bases and J gave up 12 bases; unmatched junction bases: 14. The CDR3 loop spans 15 amino acids. Germline-derived CDR1 and CDR2 are SGHDT and YYEEEE. The CDR3 reads CASSLRQGRIQPLHF. Written as DNA, the CDR3 is TGTGCCAGCAGTTTACGACAGGGAAGGATACAACCCCTCCACTTT.